This entry describes one T cell receptor (beta chain). The antigen remains unidentified. This sample is drawn from a study of fetal regulatory T cell absence and autoimmunity. Study at large: IPEX patients had exocrine pancreas autoimmunity without clinical diabetes. Broader study findings: Pancreas and cord blood did not differ much in TRB family usage. Compared with cord blood, pancreas showed oligoclonal TCR enrichment, some clones over 95-fold.

The survey-level immunoSEQ assay was used. Sequenced by immunoSEQ multiplex PCR; TCRdb stores in-frame clones only, minus some. The sample includes about 95,000 clones, about three quarters of them seen just once. V was clipped by 3 bases and J by 3 bases, with 15 bases between them. CDR3 length: 15 residues. CDR1 is SGHDT and CDR2 is YYEEEE in the germline V gene. The chain employs TRBV5-6 and TRBJ2-5, with a tentative D call TRBD2 (6 bases). This TCR was recovered from a male donor with IPEX syndrome. The sample was pancreas tissue. The CDR3, as DNA: TGTGCCAGCAGCTCAGGGCGGGGAGTCGAAGAGACCCAGTACTTC. It translates to CASSSGRGVEETQYF.